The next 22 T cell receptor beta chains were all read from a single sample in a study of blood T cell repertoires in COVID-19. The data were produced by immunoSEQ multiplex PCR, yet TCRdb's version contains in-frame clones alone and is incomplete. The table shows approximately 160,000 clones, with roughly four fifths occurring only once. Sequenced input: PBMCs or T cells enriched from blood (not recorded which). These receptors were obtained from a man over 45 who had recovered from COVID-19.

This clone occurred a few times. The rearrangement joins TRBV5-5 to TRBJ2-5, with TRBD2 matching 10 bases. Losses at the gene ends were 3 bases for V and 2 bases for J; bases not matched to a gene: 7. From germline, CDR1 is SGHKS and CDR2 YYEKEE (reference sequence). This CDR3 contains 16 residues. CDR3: CASSSLLAGPQETQYF. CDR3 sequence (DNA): TGTGCCAGCAGCTCCCTACTAGCGGGGCCACAAGAGACCCAGTACTTC.

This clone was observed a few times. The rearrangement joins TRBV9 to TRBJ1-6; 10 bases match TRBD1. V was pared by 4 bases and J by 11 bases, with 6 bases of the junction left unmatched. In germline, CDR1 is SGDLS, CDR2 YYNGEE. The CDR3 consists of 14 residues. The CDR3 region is CASSPGTGATPLHF. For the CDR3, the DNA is TGTGCCAGCAGCCCCGGGACAGGGGCTACACCCCTCCACTTT. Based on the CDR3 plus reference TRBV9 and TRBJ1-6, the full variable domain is DSGVTQTPKHLITATGQRVTLRCSPRSGDLSVYWYQQSLDQGLQFLIQYYNGEERAKGNILERFSAQQFPDLHSELNLSSLELGDSALYFCASSPGTGATPLHFGNGTRLTVT.

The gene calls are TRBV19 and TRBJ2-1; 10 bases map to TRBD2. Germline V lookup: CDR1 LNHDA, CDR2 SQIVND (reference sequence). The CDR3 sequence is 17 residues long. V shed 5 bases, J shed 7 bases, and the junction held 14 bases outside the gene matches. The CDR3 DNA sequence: TGTGCCAGTAGTGCCCTCTCAGCGGGGGGGCCCGAAAATGAGCAGTTCTTC. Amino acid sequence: CASSALSAGGPENEQFF.

The CDR3 bases are TGTGCCAGCAGTTTCCGGGTCTCTTCAACTAATGAAAAACTGTTTTTT. This encodes CASSFRVSSTNEKLFF. This sequence joins TRBV6-2 or TRBV6-3 and TRBJ1-4, with unresolved D. Germline V lookup: CDR1 MNHEY, CDR2 SVGEGT. The ends were cut back, 4 bases at V and 0 bases at J, with 12 bases in the middle. CDR3 length: 16 residues.

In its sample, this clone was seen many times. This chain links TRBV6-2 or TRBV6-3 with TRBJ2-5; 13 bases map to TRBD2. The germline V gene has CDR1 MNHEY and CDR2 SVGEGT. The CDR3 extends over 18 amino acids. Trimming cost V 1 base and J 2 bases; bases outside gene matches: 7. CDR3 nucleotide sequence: TGTGCCAGCAGTTACTTAACTAGCGGGGGGGCTCGGCAAGAGACCCAGTACTTC. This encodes CASSYLTSGGARQETQYF.

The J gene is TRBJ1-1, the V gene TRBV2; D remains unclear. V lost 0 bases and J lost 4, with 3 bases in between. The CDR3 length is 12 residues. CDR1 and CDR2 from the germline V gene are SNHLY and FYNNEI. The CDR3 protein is CASSEALTEAFF. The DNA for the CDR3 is TGTGCCAGCAGTGAAGCCCTCACTGAAGCTTTCTTT.

CDR3: CASSPTPTGLGSPLHF. The CDR3 DNA reads as TGCGCCAGCAGCCCCACCCCGACAGGGTTGGGCTCACCCCTCCACTTT. The chain uses TRBV4-1 and TRBJ1-6, with 7 bases fitting TRBD1. Unmatched junction bases numbered 13, after V lost 4 bases and J lost 10 bases. The CDR3 consists of 16 residues. Germline V gives CDR1 MGHRA, CDR2 YSYEKL.

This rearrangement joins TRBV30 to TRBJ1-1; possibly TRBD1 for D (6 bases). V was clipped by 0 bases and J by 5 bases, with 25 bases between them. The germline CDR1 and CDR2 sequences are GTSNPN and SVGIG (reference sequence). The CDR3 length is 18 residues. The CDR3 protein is CAWSVLGVTGRRRTEAFF. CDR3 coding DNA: TGTGCCTGGAGTGTACTGGGAGTGACAGGTAGAAGGCGGACTGAAGCTTTCTTT.

This CDR3 is CASSLPGTGNTEAFF. Written as DNA, the CDR3 is TGTGCCAGCAGCTTGCCCGGGACAGGGAACACTGAAGCTTTCTTT. The chain uses TRBV11-2 and TRBJ1-1; 8 bases are shared with TRBD1. CDR1 and CDR2 (germline): SGHAT, FQNNGV. V was clipped by 3 bases and J by 1 base; unmatched bases: 4. The CDR3 covers 15 residues.

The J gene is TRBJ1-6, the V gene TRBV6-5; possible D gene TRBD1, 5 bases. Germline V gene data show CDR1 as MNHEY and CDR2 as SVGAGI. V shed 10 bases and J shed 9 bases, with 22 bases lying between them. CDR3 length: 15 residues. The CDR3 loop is CATTRPGLSLSPLHF. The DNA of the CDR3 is TGTGCCACAACTAGACCGGGACTCTCTCTTTCACCCCTCCACTTT.

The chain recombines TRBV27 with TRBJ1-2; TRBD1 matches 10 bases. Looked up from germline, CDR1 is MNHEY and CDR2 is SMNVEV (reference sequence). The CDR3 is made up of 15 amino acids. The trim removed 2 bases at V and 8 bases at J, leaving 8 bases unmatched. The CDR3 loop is CASSLLGTGEVGYTF. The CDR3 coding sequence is TGTGCCAGCAGTTTACTAGGGACAGGGGAGGTCGGCTACACCTTC.

CDR3 region: CASGLTNGWGGLSTEAFF. CDR3 nucleotides: TGTGCTAGTGGTTTGACCAACGGGTGGGGGGGCTTGAGCACTGAAGCTTTCTTT. The rearrangement joins TRBV12-5 to TRBJ1-1; possibly TRBD1 for D (6 bases). The ends were cut back, 2 bases at V and 4 bases at J, with 23 bases in the middle. Per germline, CDR1 LGHNT and CDR2 FRNRAP. The CDR3 spans 18 residues.

Here the CDR3 DNA reads TGTGCCAGCAGCCACGACAGGGGAGGGTACGAGCAGTACTTC. This encodes CASSHDRGGYEQYF. The J gene is TRBJ2-7, the V gene TRBV4-2; D possibly corresponds to TRBD1 (8 bases). V lost 3 bases and J lost 4, with 13 bases in between. Germline loops: CDR1 LGHNA, CDR2 YNFKEQ. This CDR3 comprises 14 residues.

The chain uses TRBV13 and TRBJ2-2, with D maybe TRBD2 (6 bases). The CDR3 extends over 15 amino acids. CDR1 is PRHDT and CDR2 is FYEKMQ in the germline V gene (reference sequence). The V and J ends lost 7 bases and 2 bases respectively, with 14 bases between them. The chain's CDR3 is CASKSWDFNTGELFF. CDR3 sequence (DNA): TGTGCCAGCAAGAGTTGGGACTTTAACACCGGGGAGCTGTTTTTT.

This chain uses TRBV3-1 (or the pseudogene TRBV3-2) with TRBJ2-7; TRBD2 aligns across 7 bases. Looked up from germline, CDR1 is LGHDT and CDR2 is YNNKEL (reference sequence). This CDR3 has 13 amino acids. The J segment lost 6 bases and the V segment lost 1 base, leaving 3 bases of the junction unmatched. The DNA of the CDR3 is TGTGCCAGCAGCCAAGGGGGAGGGACCGAGCAGTACTTC. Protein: CASSQGGGTEQYF.

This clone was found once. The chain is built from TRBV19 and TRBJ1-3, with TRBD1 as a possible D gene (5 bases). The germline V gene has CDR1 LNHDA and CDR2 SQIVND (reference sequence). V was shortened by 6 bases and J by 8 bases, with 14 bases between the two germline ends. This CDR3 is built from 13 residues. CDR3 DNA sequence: TGTGCCAGTAGGGAGGGGCCAATCGACACCATATATTTT. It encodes CASREGPIDTIYF.

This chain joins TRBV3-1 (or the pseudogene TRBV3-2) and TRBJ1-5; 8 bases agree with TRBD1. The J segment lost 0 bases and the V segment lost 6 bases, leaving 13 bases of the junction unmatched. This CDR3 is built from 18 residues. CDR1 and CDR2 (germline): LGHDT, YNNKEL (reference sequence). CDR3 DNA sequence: TGTGCCAGCAGGTACGACAGGGGAGCTTTATATAGCAATCAGCCCCAGCATTTT. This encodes CASRYDRGALYSNQPQHF.

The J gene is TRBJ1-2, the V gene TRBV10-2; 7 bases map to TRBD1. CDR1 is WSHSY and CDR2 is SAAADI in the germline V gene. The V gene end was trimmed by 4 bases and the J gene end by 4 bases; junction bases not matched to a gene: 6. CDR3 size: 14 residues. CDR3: CASSGDSAIYGYTF. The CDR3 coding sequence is TGCGCCAGCAGTGGGGACAGCGCTATCTATGGCTACACCTTC.

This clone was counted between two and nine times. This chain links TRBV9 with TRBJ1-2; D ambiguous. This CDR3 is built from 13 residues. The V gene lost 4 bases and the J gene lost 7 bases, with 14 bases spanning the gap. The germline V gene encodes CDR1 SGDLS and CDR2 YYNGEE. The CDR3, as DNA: TGTGCCAGCAGCCCAGACGGGTTGGGTGGCTACACCTTC. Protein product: CASSPDGLGGYTF.

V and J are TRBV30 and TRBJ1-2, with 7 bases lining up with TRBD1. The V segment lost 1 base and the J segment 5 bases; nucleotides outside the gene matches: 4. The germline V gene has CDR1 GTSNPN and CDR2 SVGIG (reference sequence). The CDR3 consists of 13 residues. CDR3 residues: CAWSEGGWYGYTF. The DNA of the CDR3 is TGTGCCTGGAGTGAAGGGGGCTGGTATGGCTACACCTTC.

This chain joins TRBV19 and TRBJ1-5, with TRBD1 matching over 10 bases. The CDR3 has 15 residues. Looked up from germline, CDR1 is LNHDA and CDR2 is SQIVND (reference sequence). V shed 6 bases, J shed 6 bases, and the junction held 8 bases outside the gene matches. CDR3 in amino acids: CASSPGQGRPQPQHF. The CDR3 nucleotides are TGTGCCAGTAGCCCGGGACAGGGGAGGCCTCAGCCCCAGCATTTT.

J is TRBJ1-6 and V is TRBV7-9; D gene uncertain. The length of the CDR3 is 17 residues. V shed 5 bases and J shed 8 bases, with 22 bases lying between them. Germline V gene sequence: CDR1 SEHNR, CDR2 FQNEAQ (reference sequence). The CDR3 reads CASSDSYTRGAHSPLHF. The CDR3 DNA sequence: TGTGCCAGCAGCGATTCCTATACGCGGGGTGCGCATTCACCCCTCCACTTT.